This entry lists 31 T cell receptor beta chains sequenced from one sample in a study of T cell responses to AZD1222 COVID-19 vaccine. Clones were sequenced by immunoSEQ multiplex PCR, and TCRdb holds only the in-frame ones, with some missing. The repertoire holds more than 150,000 clones, about 86% seen once, with roughly 0.5% in the top ten. Sequenced material: peripheral blood, taken on day 0 of AZD1222 vaccination. The receptors were sampled from an adult in good health.

The CDR3 is CASSPLSPYEQYF. The DNA for the CDR3 is TGTGCCAGCTCACCATTAAGTCCCTACGAGCAGTACTTC. The chain uses TRBV18 and TRBJ2-7; D gene uncertain. The CDR3 length is 13 residues. CDR1 and CDR2 from the germline V gene are KGHSH and LQKENI. Trimming pared 2 bases from V and 2 bases from J, leaving 7 bases between.

The rearrangement links TRBV19 to TRBJ2-7; D is tentatively TRBD1 or TRBD2 (5 bases each). CDR1 is LNHDA and CDR2 is SQIVND in the germline V gene (reference sequence). V lost 5 bases to trimming and J lost 0 bases, with 11 bases between them. The CDR3 loop spans 14 amino acids. CDR3: CASSPRGRSYEQYF. The DNA of the CDR3 is TGTGCCAGTAGTCCAAGGGGACGCTCCTACGAGCAGTACTTC.

V gene TRBV30 combines with J gene TRBJ2-2; D possibly corresponds to TRBD2 (6 bases). V was cut by 0 bases and J by 5 bases, with 13 bases left in between. Germline V gene sequence: CDR1 GTSNPN, CDR2 SVGIG (reference sequence). The CDR3 sequence is 15 residues long. Here the CDR3 reads CAWSVGGMETGELFF. The DNA of the CDR3 is TGTGCCTGGAGTGTGGGCGGGATGGAAACCGGGGAGCTGTTTTTT.

In its sample, this clone was seen a few times. This sequence joins TRBV19 and TRBJ1-2, with D uncertain. V was trimmed by 5 bases and J by 1 base, leaving 11 bases between them. The CDR3 is 14 residues long. CDR1 is LNHDA and CDR2 is SQIVND in the germline V gene (reference sequence). In DNA form, the CDR3 reads TGTGCCAGTAGTGCATCCCGGGGTAACTATGGCTACACCTTC. Residues: CASSASRGNYGYTF.

The chain is built from TRBV5-1 and TRBJ1-3; D gene unclear. Per the germline V gene, CDR1 is SGHRS and CDR2 is YFSETQ. This CDR3 is 15 amino acids long. V was trimmed by 1 base and J by 0 bases, leaving 8 bases between them. The CDR3 DNA sequence: TGCGCCAGCAGCTTGTCGAGCGTCTCTGGAAACACCATATATTTT. It is translated as CASSLSSVSGNTIYF.

The genes are TRBV4-3 and TRBJ2-6, with unresolved D. With 2 bases removed from V and 1 base from J, the gap between germline ends came to 6 bases. The CDR3 has 15 residues. The germline V gene has CDR1 LGHNA and CDR2 YSLEER. For the CDR3, the DNA is TGCGCCAGCAGCCAACATGGGTCTGGGGCCAACGTCCTGACTTTC. This translates into CASSQHGSGANVLTF.

The J gene is TRBJ1-4, the V gene TRBV5-4; TRBD1 is a possible D gene (6 bases). V was pared by 0 bases and J by 8 bases, with 14 bases between. This CDR3 spans 15 amino acids. Germline V lookup: CDR1 SGHNT, CDR2 YYREEE (reference sequence). CDR3 residues: CASSLAGALDEKLFF. DNA of the CDR3: TGTGCCAGCAGCTTGGCGGGGGCGCTGGACGAAAAACTGTTTTTT.

This rearrangement joins TRBV15 to TRBJ2-5; 7 bases agree with TRBD2. The CDR3 is 15 residues long. Losses at the gene ends were 0 bases for V and 5 bases for J; bases not matched to a gene: 6. CDR1 is LNHNV and CDR2 is YYDKDF in the germline V gene (reference sequence). CDR3 coding DNA: TGTGCCACCAGCAGAGATCCCAGCGGGATGGAGACCCAGTACTTC. Translation: CATSRDPSGMETQYF.

In the case of this clone: The CDR3 ends on some other residue instead of the conserved phenylalanine or tryptophan, so this is likely a read error. The limits of the CDR3 on the DNA are not certain, so only TCRdb's listed CDR3 is given. This sequence joins TRBV20-1 and TRBJ1-1. The CDR3 contains 8 residues when both ends are counted. Per the germline V gene, CDR1 is DFQATT and CDR2 is SNEGSKA (reference sequence). CDR3 sequence: CSASGEGL.

The chain employs TRBV4-3 and TRBJ2-5; 8 nucleotides match TRBD1. Germline CDR1 and CDR2: LGHNA and YSLEER. The CDR3 covers 18 residues. The V and J ends lost 0 bases and 5 bases, in that order; junction bases with no gene match: 14. The CDR3 sequence is CASSQDLVSLGQEETQYF. For the CDR3, the DNA is TGCGCCAGCAGCCAAGACCTTGTTAGCTTGGGACAGGAGGAGACCCAGTACTTC.

Here the CDR3 DNA reads TGCAGCGTTATGATTAGATTGACAGGGTCCGCCTTCGGTGAGCAGTTCTTC. It encodes CSVMIRLTGSAFGEQFF. The chain carries TRBV29-1 and TRBJ2-1; 7 bases map to TRBD1. In germline, CDR1 is SQVTM, CDR2 ANQGSEA. The CDR3 length is 17 residues. The J segment lost 9 bases and the V segment lost 5 bases, leaving 22 bases of the junction unmatched.

The rearrangement joins TRBV5-5 to TRBJ2-3; D might be TRBD2 (6 bases). The germline gives CDR1 SGHKS, CDR2 YYEKEE (reference sequence). The CDR3 spans 14 residues. With 0 bases removed from V and 5 bases from J, the gap between germline ends came to 10 bases. CDR3 loop: CASSLAGVGDTQYF. The CDR3 coding sequence is TGTGCCAGCAGCTTGGCGGGGGTAGGAGATACGCAGTATTTT.

The chain joins TRBV7-8 to TRBJ2-2; D is possibly TRBD2 (6 bases). Deletions cut 0 bases from V and 3 bases from J, with 8 bases between. CDR3 size: 15 residues. Germline CDR1 and CDR2: SGHVS and FQNEAQ. The CDR3 sequence: CASSLAGGHTGELFF. CDR3 sequence (DNA): TGTGCCAGCAGCTTAGCGGGAGGCCACACCGGGGAGCTGTTTTTT.

Written as DNA, the CDR3 is TGTGCCAGCAGCCAAGATGGTCTAGCGGGCGGGCAAGAGACCCAGTACTTC. Protein: CASSQDGLAGGQETQYF. The chain has TRBV4-2 and TRBJ2-5; 8 nucleotides line up with TRBD2. The CDR3 has 17 amino acids. Trimming removed 0 bases from V and 2 bases from J; junction bases left unmatched: 8. Germline values: CDR1 LGHNA, CDR2 YNFKEQ.

This sequence joins TRBV6-5 and TRBJ2-1; tentatively, D is TRBD2 (6 bases). Germline CDR1 MNHEY, CDR2 SVGAGI. This CDR3 has 15 residues. Trimming removed 1 base at V and 7 bases at J, with 14 bases between. The CDR3 spells CASSYLRLGGNEQFF. The CDR3 coding sequence is TGTGCCAGCAGTTACTTGCGGCTCGGGGGAAATGAGCAGTTCTTC.

V usage is TRBV30 and J usage is TRBJ2-7; maybe TRBD2 (6 bases). V was cut by 0 bases and J by 5 bases, with 11 bases left in between. CDR1 is GTSNPN and CDR2 is SVGIG in the germline V gene (reference sequence). This CDR3 has 13 amino acids. CDR3 in amino acids: CAWSVSRGNEQYF. For the CDR3, the DNA is TGTGCCTGGAGTGTATCACGGGGGAACGAGCAGTACTTC.

This chain connects TRBV30 to TRBJ2-1, with D possibly being TRBD2 (5 bases). The CDR3 contains 14 residues. Trimming removed 0 bases from V and 15 bases from J, with 21 bases in between. The germline V gene has CDR1 GTSNPN and CDR2 SVGIG (reference sequence). Here the CDR3 reads CAWSVIPGSPLRFF. CDR3 DNA: TGTGCCTGGAGTGTAATCCCGGGATCCCCGCTACGGTTCTTC.

This sequence joins TRBV29-1 and TRBJ1-3; possible D gene TRBD1, 6 bases. The germline V gene encodes CDR1 SQVTM and CDR2 ANQGSEA. The V end was cut by 7 bases, the J end by 3 bases, with 10 bases between. The CDR3 spans 12 residues. CDR3 DNA sequence: TGCAGCGGGGAGGACAGTGGAAACACCATATATTTT. This translates into CSGEDSGNTIYF. Looking up the rest from reference TRBV29-1 and TRBJ1-3 gives the full variable domain: SAVISQKPSRDICQRGTSLTIQCQVDSQVTMMFWYRQQPGQSLTLIATANQGSEATYESGFVIDKFPISRPNLTFSTLTVSNMSPEDSSIYLCSGEDSGNTIYFGEGSWLTVV.

V usage is TRBV14 and J usage is TRBJ1-2; 7 positions agree with TRBD1. This CDR3 is 17 amino acids long. Germline loops: CDR1 SGHDN, CDR2 FVKESK. After removal of 4 bases from V and 0 bases from J, the junction contained 11 bases not matched to a gene. CDR3 loop: CASSPLLGQTPNYGYTF. The CDR3 DNA reads TGTGCCAGCAGCCCCCTCCTGGGACAGACCCCTAACTATGGCTACACCTTC. The whole variable domain, remainder taken from reference TRBV14 and TRBJ1-2, is EAGVTQFPSHSVIEKGQTVTLRCDPISGHDNLYWYRRVMGKEIKFLLHFVKESKQDESGMPNNRFLAERTGGTYSTLKVQPAELEDSGVYFCASSPLLGQTPNYGYTFGSGTRLTVV.

The chain recombines TRBV18 with TRBJ1-2, with 10 nucleotides matching TRBD1. This CDR3 spans 14 amino acids. Germline loops: CDR1 KGHSH, CDR2 LQKENI. Trimming cost V 6 bases and J 5 bases; bases outside gene matches: 6. This CDR3 reads CASSEGTGDYGYTF. DNA for the CDR3: TGTGCCAGCTCGGAGGGGACAGGGGATTATGGCTACACCTTC.

The chain links TRBV7-9 to TRBJ2-7; D ambiguous. The CDR3 consists of 13 residues. Germline-derived CDR1 and CDR2 are SEHNR and FQNEAQ (reference sequence). Trimming stripped 5 bases from V and 2 bases from J, with 10 bases between. The CDR3 region is CASSGHSTYEQYF. DNA for the CDR3: TGTGCCAGCAGCGGGCATTCAACCTACGAGCAGTACTTC.

V is TRBV9 and J is TRBJ1-4; tentative D call: TRBD1 (5 bases). The CDR3 totals 16 residues. V lost 0 bases, J lost 13 bases, and 22 bases lay in between. The germline V gene has CDR1 SGDLS and CDR2 YYNGEE. The DNA of the CDR3 is TGTGCCAGCAGCGTAGGGGCGGGGACCTACCCTCAAGTACTGTTTTTT. Translation: CASSVGAGTYPQVLFF.

The V and J genes are TRBV7-3 and TRBJ2-3, with D maybe TRBD1 (5 bases). Germline CDR1 SGHTA, CDR2 FQGTGA. V gave up 1 base and J gave up 4 bases, with 9 bases separating them. The length of the CDR3 is 14 residues. This CDR3 is CASSLSREADTQYF. The CDR3 DNA sequence: TGTGCCAGCAGCTTAAGCAGGGAAGCAGATACGCAGTATTTT. Together with reference TRBV7-3 and TRBJ2-3, the CDR3 gives the full variable domain: GAGVSQTPSNKVTEKGKYVELRCDPISGHTALYWYRQSLGQGPEFLIYFQGTGAADDSGLPNDRFFAVRPEGSVSTLKIQRTERGDSAVYLCASSLSREADTQYFGPGTRLTVL.

The chain links TRBV19 to TRBJ2-5; no clear D. The germline CDR1 and CDR2 sequences are LNHDA and SQIVND (reference sequence). This CDR3 region has 12 residues. V was cut by 8 bases and J by 1 base, with 8 bases left in between. The CDR3 DNA sequence: TGTGCCAGTGGTCAGGCCCAAGAGACCCAGTACTTC. Translation gives CASGQAQETQYF.

CDR3 protein: CASSLRRGGRGYNEQFF. The CDR3 bases are TGCGCCAGCAGCTTGAGGAGAGGCGGTAGGGGCTACAATGAGCAGTTCTTC. The genes are TRBV5-1 and TRBJ2-1, with D possibly matching TRBD1 (5 bases). The CDR3 consists of 17 residues. CDR1 is SGHRS, CDR2 YFSETQ, per germline. Trimming shortened V by 1 base and J by 3 bases, and 17 bases separated the two germline ends.

The V call is TRBV5-8, the J call TRBJ1-2; D possibly corresponds to TRBD1 (5 bases). V was shortened by 2 bases and J by 0 bases, with 8 bases between the two germline ends. There are 14 residues in the CDR3. Per the germline V gene, CDR1 is SGHTS and CDR2 is YDEGEE. The CDR3 here is CASSFTGANYGYTF. CDR3 nucleotides: TGTGCCAGCAGCTTTACAGGAGCTAACTATGGCTACACCTTC. Full variable domain (remainder filled in from reference TRBV5-8 and TRBJ1-2): EAGVTQSPTHLIKTRGQQATLRCSPISGHTSVYWYQQALGLGLQFLLWYDEGEERNRGNFPPRFSGRQFPNYSSELNVNALELEDSALYLCASSFTGANYGYTFGSGTRLTVV.

The chain links TRBV19 to TRBJ1-5; D remains ambiguous. Germline CDR1 LNHDA, CDR2 SQIVND (reference sequence). The V gene lost 7 bases and the J gene lost 0 bases, with 10 bases spanning the gap. CDR3 size: 14 residues. In DNA form, the CDR3 reads TGTGCCAGTAACCCCGGCGGTAGCAATCAGCCCCAGCATTTT. Amino acid sequence: CASNPGGSNQPQHF.

The chain uses TRBV6-5 and TRBJ1-6, with D maybe TRBD1 (5 bases). The ends were cut back, 7 bases at V and 7 bases at J, with 17 bases in the middle. The CDR3 loop spans 15 amino acids. The germline CDR1 and CDR2 sequences are MNHEY and SVGAGI. CDR3 DNA sequence: TGTGCCAGCACCACGTACCGGGACCCCAATTCACCCCTCCACTTT. Its protein is CASTTYRDPNSPLHF.

J is TRBJ2-7 and V is TRBV30, with TRBD2 identical over 9 bases. Germline assignment: CDR1 GTSNPN and CDR2 SVGIG (reference sequence). This CDR3 contains 14 residues. V shed 6 bases and J 0 bases; nucleotides not matched to a gene: 6. The CDR3 is CACLGGRASYEQYF. The CDR3, as DNA: TGTGCCTGTTTAGGCGGGAGGGCCTCCTACGAGCAGTACTTC.

V and J are TRBV9 and TRBJ1-1, with a tentative D call TRBD1 (5 bases). Germline assignment: CDR1 SGDLS and CDR2 YYNGEE. The germline V and J ends were trimmed by 0 bases and 7 bases, with 10 bases remaining between them. CDR3 length: 13 residues. The CDR3 spells CASSVVGDGEAFF. CDR3 in DNA: TGTGCCAGCAGCGTAGTGGGGGATGGTGAAGCTTTCTTT.

This clone was seen only a few times. The V gene is TRBV13, the J gene TRBJ1-4; D remains unclear. V dropped 4 bases and J dropped 11 bases, with 11 bases sitting between them. Germline V lookup: CDR1 PRHDT, CDR2 FYEKMQ (reference sequence). This CDR3 has 12 residues. The CDR3 sequence is CASSSQDGKLFF. CDR3 nucleotides: TGTGCCAGCAGCTCCCAAGACGGGAAACTGTTTTTT.